Following are 17 T cell receptor beta chains from one sample sequenced in a study of CD8 T cells in ankylosing spondylitis. TCRdb reprocessed the 5' RACE reads with MiXCR, giving one entry per CDR3 protein. The sample consists of under 250,000 distinct CDR3 sequences, about 10% of them appearing once. The sample comprised blood, either unsorted or a sorted T cell fraction (not recorded which). The receptors come from a male donor with ankylosing spondylitis or in good health (not recorded which).

There are a few counts of this clonotype. The J gene is TRBJ1-5, the V gene TRBV7-8, with D unclear. Trimming took off 0 bases at V and 7 bases at J, with 4 bases between the two ends. This CDR3 has 12 amino acids. CDR1 and CDR2 from the germline V gene are SGHVS and FQNEAQ. CDR3 sequence (DNA): TGTGCCAGCAGCTTAGCAGAACAGCCCCAGCATTTT. Translating it yields CASSLAEQPQHF. Based on the CDR3 plus reference TRBV7-8 and TRBJ1-5, the full variable domain is GAGVSQSPRYKVAKRGQDVALRCDPISGHVSLFWYQQALGQGPEFLTYFQNEAQLDKSGLPSDRFFAERPEGSVSTLKIQRTQQEDSAVYLCASSLAEQPQHFGDGTRLSIL.

This clonotype has at least ten counts. The chain links TRBV12-5 to TRBJ2-1, with TRBD1 identical over 7 bases. V shed 5 bases, J shed 5 bases, and the junction held 12 bases outside the gene matches. CDR1 and CDR2 (germline): LGHNT, FRNRAP. The CDR3 contains 16 residues. The CDR3: CASGLNRDSTHNEQFF. CDR3 DNA: TGTGCTAGTGGTCTCAACCGGGACAGTACCCACAATGAGCAGTTCTTC. Filled out from reference TRBV12-5 and TRBJ2-1, the complete variable domain reads DARVTQTPRHKVTEMGQEVTMRCQPILGHNTVFWYRQTMMQGLELLAYFRNRAPLDDSGMPKDRFSAEMPDATLATLKIQPSEPRDSAVYFCASGLNRDSTHNEQFFGPGTRLTVL.

Regarding this clonotype: Its ends do not fully match the called genes, so a read error is possible. V usage is TRBV29-1 and J usage is TRBJ1-1; D unresolved. CDR1 SQVTM and CDR2 ANQGSEA come from the germline V gene. The CDR3 consists of 12 residues. The chain's CDR3 is CSGGSMNTEVFF. The CDR3 bases are TGCAGCGGAGGGAGCATGAACACTGAAGTTTTCTTT.

In its sample, this clonotype was seen many times. The chain uses TRBV20-1 and TRBJ1-1; tentative D call: TRBD1 (6 bases). V lost 3 bases and J lost 4, with 12 bases in between. CDR3 length: 13 residues. Per germline, CDR1 DFQATT and CDR2 SNEGSKA (reference sequence). The CDR3 nucleotides read TGCAGTGCTAGTATGGAAGGGGGCACTGAAGCTTTCTTT. Encoded protein: CSASMEGGTEAFF.

This clonotype was seen repeatedly, ten times or more. V gene TRBV10-3 combines with J gene TRBJ2-5; 7 nucleotides match TRBD2. Losses at the gene ends were 0 bases for V and 0 bases for J; bases not matched to a gene: 7. The CDR3 consists of 17 residues. Germline assignment: CDR1 ENHRY and CDR2 SYGVKD. In nucleotides, the CDR3 is TGTGCCATCAGTGAGTCGGGGCTAGCGGCGTACCAAGAGACCCAGTACTTC. Its protein is CAISESGLAAYQETQYF.

This clonotype was observed at least ten times. V usage is TRBV28 and J usage is TRBJ2-3; maybe TRBD2 (7 bases). With 5 bases removed from V and 2 bases from J, the gap between germline ends came to 14 bases. Germline V gives CDR1 MDHEN, CDR2 SYDVKM. The CDR3 consists of 15 residues. CDR3 protein: CASSGGAGLTDTQYF. CDR3 sequence (DNA): TGTGCCAGCAGTGGGGGGGCAGGACTCACAGATACGCAGTATTTT.

This sequence joins TRBV29-1 and TRBJ1-1; D uncertain. Per germline, CDR1 SQVTM and CDR2 ANQGSEA. V lost 4 bases, J lost 5 bases, and 8 bases lay in between. The CDR3 loop spans 11 amino acids. CDR3 amino acids: CSVVWATEAFF. In DNA, the CDR3 is TGCAGCGTTGTATGGGCGACTGAAGCTTTCTTT.

This clonotype was detected many times. The chain couples TRBV5-1 to TRBJ1-1; the match to TRBD1 covers 8 bases. Trimming removed 0 bases from V and 0 bases from J; junction bases left unmatched: 1. There are 15 residues in the CDR3. Per germline, CDR1 SGHRS and CDR2 YFSETQ. For the CDR3, the DNA is TGCGCCAGCAGCTTGGGGACAGGGCTGAACACTGAAGCTTTCTTT. It yields the protein CASSLGTGLNTEAFF. The variable domain in full, with the rest retrieved from reference TRBV5-1 and TRBJ1-1, is KAGVTQTPRYLIKTRGQQVTLSCSPISGHRSVSWYQQTPGQGLQFLFEYFSETQRNKGNFPGRFSGRQFSNSRSEMNVSTLELGDSALYLCASSLGTGLNTEAFFGQGTRLTVV.

This clonotype showed up many times. The chain has TRBV5-5 and TRBJ1-1; D not resolved. Trimming shortened V by 4 bases and J by 3 bases, and 13 bases separated the two germline ends. Germline loops: CDR1 SGHKS, CDR2 YYEKEE (reference sequence). The CDR3 covers 14 residues. CDR3 nucleotide sequence: TGTGCCAGCAGCCACAATGTACAAGACACTGAAGCTTTCTTT. Translating gives CASSHNVQDTEAFF.

In this sample, this clonotype turned up many times. A read error may account for a junction end that differs from germline. The chain is built from TRBV5-1 and TRBJ2-2; 9 bases are a match to TRBD1. This CDR3 has 15 amino acids. Germline CDR1 is SGHRS and CDR2 is YFSETQ. CDR3 DNA: TGTGCCAGCAGTCTGGGACAGGGAAACACCGGGGAGCTGTTTTTT. It yields the protein CASSLGQGNTGELFF.

This clonotype was seen at least ten times. J is TRBJ1-2 and V is TRBV7-2, with D possibly TRBD1 on 6 matching bases. The CDR3 sequence is 17 residues long. V lost 2 bases and J 4 bases, leaving 20 bases between the germline ends. The germline CDR1 and CDR2 sequences are SGHTA and FQGNSA. CDR3 region: CASSLRAAGANLYGYTF. The CDR3 DNA reads TGTGCCAGCAGCTTAAGGGCCGCGGGGGCGAACCTCTATGGCTACACCTTC. Full variable domain (rest looked up from reference TRBV7-2 and TRBJ1-2): GAGVSQSPSNKVTEKGKDVELRCDPISGHTALYWYRQSLGQGLEFLIYFQGNSAPDKSGLPSDRFSAERTGGSVSTLTIQRTQQEDSAVYLCASSLRAAGANLYGYTFGSGTRLTVV.

This clonotype was seen a few times. The J gene is TRBJ2-2, the V gene TRBV28, with D unresolved. CDR1 MDHEN and CDR2 SYDVKM come from the germline V gene. The CDR3 spans 12 residues. V dropped 3 bases and J dropped 8 bases, with 7 bases sitting between them. CDR3 DNA sequence: TGTGCCAGCAGTTTTCCGGTGGGGGAGCTGTTTTTT. Its protein product is CASSFPVGELFF.

This clonotype was recorded at least ten times. This chain joins TRBV5-1 and TRBJ2-7, with 7 nucleotides matching TRBD1. Germline V gene lookup returns CDR1 SGHRS and CDR2 YFSETQ. The CDR3 consists of 15 residues. The V segment lost 6 bases and the J segment 2 bases; nucleotides outside the gene matches: 11. CDR3 sequence reads: CASMEAPGGPYEQYF. The CDR3 bases are TGCGCCAGCATGGAGGCCCCAGGGGGACCCTACGAGCAGTACTTC.

The chain carries TRBV14 and TRBJ2-2; unclear D gene. This CDR3 region has 15 residues. V was trimmed by 0 bases and J by 4 bases, leaving 9 bases between them. Germline V gene sequence: CDR1 SGHDN, CDR2 FVKESK. CDR3 bases: TGTGCCAGCAGCCAAGAGGTGGCCTCCACCGGGGAGCTGTTTTTT. Translation gives CASSQEVASTGELFF.

This clonotype was recorded at least ten times. J is TRBJ1-1 and V is TRBV12-3 or TRBV12-4, with TRBD1 as a possible D gene (6 bases). V was clipped by 7 bases and J by 2 bases, with 17 bases between them. The CDR3 extends over 15 amino acids. Written as DNA, the CDR3 is TGTGCCAGCACTTACGGCAGGGGTTTTAACACTGAAGCTTTCTTT. Amino acid sequence: CASTYGRGFNTEAFF.

This clonotype occurred a few times. The genes are TRBV12-3 or TRBV12-4 and TRBJ2-7, with 8 positions matching TRBD1. CDR3 length: 15 residues. The ends lost 7 bases at V and 2 bases at J; junction bases unmatched: 10. CDR3 sequence reads: CASTPRGTGAYEQYF. Here the CDR3 DNA reads TGTGCCAGCACGCCGAGGGGGACAGGTGCCTACGAGCAGTACTTC.

Many counts were recorded for this clonotype. V and J are TRBV12-3 or TRBV12-4 and TRBJ1-2; no clear D. The V and J ends lost 5 bases and 2 bases respectively, with 12 bases between them. The CDR3 extends over 14 amino acids. CDR3 coding DNA: TGTGCCAGCAGTCCCCCGCTTTTAAACTATGGCTACACCTTC. Its protein is CASSPPLLNYGYTF.